This T cell receptor (beta chain) emerged from a study of technical replicates of blood from a handful of donors. Measured with immunoSEQ multiplex PCR; TCRdb has only the in-frame clones, and not every one. This sample has tens of thousands of clones, with 95% to 98% found just once. Germline CDR1 reads LGHNA; CDR2 reads YNFKEQ. Between the trimmed V and J ends, which lost 2 bases and 6 bases, there was a span of 5 bases. CDR3 size: 11 residues. The specimen was T cells isolated from PBMCs. The V call is TRBV4-2, the J call TRBJ2-7; no clear D gene. This clonotype originated in a human donor in good health. CDR3: CASSQRGEQYF. For the CDR3, the DNA is TGTGCCAGCAGCCAACGCGGCGAGCAGTACTTC.